What follows describes a single TCR beta chain. The germline CDR1 and CDR2 sequences are MNHEY and SVGAGI. The CDR3 has 13 amino acids. V shed 6 bases, J shed 6 bases, and the junction held 5 bases outside the gene matches. The repertoire was sequenced with immunoSEQ multiplex PCR; TCRdb's copy has only in-frame clones and lacks some. Counted here are about 130,000 clones, 92% occurring once; the ten biggest clones make up approximately 3.5%. The data belong to a study of T cell responses to AZD1222 COVID-19 vaccine. The sequences come from peripheral blood, collected 28 days after the second AZD1222 dose. This chain joins TRBV6-5 and TRBJ1-2; TRBD1 matches at 9 bases. The TCR was taken from an adult who received the AZD1222 COVID-19 vaccine. The CDR3 DNA follows: TGTGCCAGCAGGGGGGACAGGGCCCATGGCTACACCTTC. Protein sequence: CASRGDRAHGYTF.